Each of the 29 T cell receptor beta chains below was sequenced from the same sample in a study of blood T cell repertoires in COVID-19. The assay was immunoSEQ multiplex PCR, and TCRdb's table has in-frame clones only and misses some. Found here are more than 95,000 clones, around 86% of them singletons; the top ten hold about 6.9%. Sample: peripheral blood. Source of these receptors: a man at least 80 years old with active or convalescent COVID-19.

This chain joins TRBV24-1 and TRBJ2-3; 9 bases are shared with TRBD2. The CDR3 length is 18 residues. V was pared by 5 bases and J by 3 bases, with 14 bases of the junction left unmatched. Looked up from germline, CDR1 is KGHDR and CDR2 is SFDVKD. The CDR3 is CATSAPAGGPLGTDTQYF. The CDR3 nucleotides are TGTGCCACCAGTGCCCCGGCGGGAGGGCCGTTGGGGACAGATACGCAGTATTTT.

The J gene is TRBJ2-3, the V gene TRBV19; D perhaps matches TRBD1 (6 bases). CDR1 LNHDA and CDR2 SQIVND come from the germline V gene (reference sequence). V was shortened by 4 bases and J by 2 bases, with 13 bases between the two germline ends. The CDR3 runs to 15 residues. Written as DNA, the CDR3 is TGTGCCAGTAGTACCTCTGGACAGCACACAGATACGCAGTATTTT. It is translated as CASSTSGQHTDTQYF. Based on the CDR3 plus reference TRBV19 and TRBJ2-3, the full variable domain is DGGITQSPKYLFRKEGQNVTLSCEQNLNHDAMYWYRQDPGQGLRLIYYSQIVNDFQKGDIAEGYSVSREKKESFPLTVTSAQKNPTAFYLCASSTSGQHTDTQYFGPGTRLTVL.

The rearrangement joins TRBV10-3 to TRBJ2-3; 10 positions match TRBD2. J was trimmed by 11 bases and V by 0 bases; bases with no gene match: 2. CDR1 and CDR2 (germline): ENHRY, SYGVKD. CDR3 length: 13 residues. The CDR3 loop is CAISESLAGGQYF. The CDR3 region has the DNA TGTGCCATCAGTGAGTCATTAGCGGGAGGGCAGTATTTT.

The chain links TRBV13 to TRBJ1-2; a weak D match, TRBD1 (6 bases). V was shortened by 6 bases and J by 7 bases, with 18 bases between the two germline ends. The CDR3 sequence is 14 residues long. Germline-derived CDR1 and CDR2 are PRHDT and FYEKMQ (reference sequence). The CDR3 loop is CASSLQGFMVGYTF. The CDR3 DNA is TGTGCCAGCAGTCTACAGGGTTTCATGGTTGGCTACACCTTC.

V is TRBV9 and J is TRBJ1-2, with 7 positions matching TRBD1. CDR1 is SGDLS and CDR2 is YYNGEE in the germline V gene. This CDR3 contains 16 residues. The V gene end was trimmed by 0 bases and the J gene end by 0 bases; junction bases not matched to a gene: 5. Written as DNA, the CDR3 is TGTGCCAGCAGCGTAGATGCGACAGGGACTAACTATGGCTACACCTTC. It is translated as CASSVDATGTNYGYTF.

This clone was picked up one time. The chain employs TRBV6-5 and TRBJ2-3; TRBD2 matches 12 bases. The CDR3 runs to 16 residues. CDR1 is MNHEY and CDR2 is SVGAGI in the germline V gene. V trimming: 4 bases; J trimming: 2 bases; junction bases outside the gene matches: 4. CDR3 DNA sequence: TGTGCCAGCAGTTCCCGGACTAGCGGGACCACAGATACGCAGTATTTT. It translates to CASSSRTSGTTDTQYF.

The rearrangement joins TRBV6-1 to TRBJ2-5; 15 bases are shared with TRBD2. The CDR3 totals 19 residues. J gave up 5 bases and V 4 bases, and 14 bases lay outside the gene matches. Germline lookup yields CDR1 MNHNS and CDR2 SASEGT. In DNA form, the CDR3 reads TGTGCCAGCAGTGTGGCCCACGGACTAGCGGGGGGGCCTATGGAGACCCAGTACTTC. Residues: CASSVAHGLAGGPMETQYF.

This clone occurred once. Since the CDR3 does not end with the conserved phenylalanine or tryptophan, this likely comes from a read error. The DNA is omitted, as the CDR3 cannot be located on it reliably, and the CDR3 follows TCRdb's listing. This chain uses TRBV7-9 with TRBJ1-1; the table's D call, TRBD1, was not checked against the DNA. Per the germline V gene, CDR1 is SEHNR and CDR2 is FQNEAQ (reference sequence). The CDR3 region is 14 residues in length, termini included. CDR3 region: CASSSKQGAPPPFQ.

The rearrangement links TRBV9 to TRBJ1-6; TRBD1 aligns across 9 bases. CDR3 length: 16 amino acids. Unmatched junction bases numbered 8, after V lost 4 bases and J lost 6 bases. Per germline, CDR1 SGDLS and CDR2 YYNGEE. CDR3 protein: CASSPGTGQGNSPLHF. CDR3 coding DNA: TGTGCCAGCAGCCCGGGGACGGGACAGGGTAATTCACCCCTCCACTTT.

This chain connects TRBV7-2 to TRBJ2-3, with D possibly matching TRBD2 (5 bases). V was cut by 5 bases and J by 2 bases, with 14 bases left in between. The CDR3 has 15 residues. CDR1 is SGHTA, CDR2 FQGNSA, per germline. CDR3 sequence: CASSRPGRATDTQYF. CDR3 nucleotide sequence: TGTGCCAGCAGCCGCCCCGGGCGGGCCACAGATACGCAGTATTTT. Full variable domain (outside the CDR3, taken from reference TRBV7-2 and TRBJ2-3): GAGVSQSPSNKVTEKGKDVELRCDPISGHTALYWYRQSLGQGLEFLIYFQGNSAPDKSGLPSDRFSAERTGGSVSTLTIQRTQQEDSAVYLCASSRPGRATDTQYFGPGTRLTVL.

The rearrangement uses TRBV7-9 and TRBJ2-1; D perhaps matches TRBD2 (6 bases). Trimming left V 1 base short and J 5 bases short, with 9 bases between. The length of the CDR3 is 14 residues. CDR1 and CDR2 from the germline V gene are SEHNR and FQNEAQ (reference sequence). CDR3 region: CASSLGIADNEQFF. CDR3 in DNA: TGTGCCAGCAGCTTAGGAATAGCGGACAATGAGCAGTTCTTC.

The chain recombines TRBV6-5 with TRBJ1-1; 7 bases fit TRBD1. After removal of 0 bases from V and 4 bases from J, the junction contained 5 bases not matched to a gene. The CDR3 is 15 residues long. Germline V gene sequence: CDR1 MNHEY, CDR2 SVGAGI. CDR3 nucleotide sequence: TGTGCCAGCAGTTACTCCCCTAACAGGGGCACTGAAGCTTTCTTT. Protein sequence: CASSYSPNRGTEAFF.

This clone showed up just once. This sequence joins TRBV2 and TRBJ2-2, with 8 bases lining up with TRBD1. In germline, CDR1 is SNHLY, CDR2 FYNNEI. The CDR3 covers 15 residues. With V trimmed by 4 bases and J by 4 bases, 5 bases remained unmatched. In DNA form, the CDR3 reads TGTGCCAGCAGTGGACAGGGGTCGAGCACCGGGGAGCTGTTTTTT. Translating it yields CASSGQGSSTGELFF. Complete variable domain (other parts from reference TRBV2 and TRBJ2-2): EPEVTQTPSHQVTQMGQEVILRCVPISNHLYFYWYRQILGQKVEFLVSFYNNEISEKSEIFDDQFSVERPDGSNFTLKIRSTKLEDSAMYFCASSGQGSSTGELFFGEGSRLTVL.

The chain couples TRBV7-3 to TRBJ2-3; TRBD2 aligns across 7 bases. This CDR3 comprises 15 residues. The germline CDR1 and CDR2 sequences are SGHTA and FQGTGA. With 3 bases clipped from V and 0 bases from J, the junction kept 3 bases outside the gene matches. This chain's CDR3 is CASSFSAGSTDTQYF. CDR3 nucleotide sequence: TGTGCCAGCAGCTTCTCAGCGGGAAGCACAGATACGCAGTATTTT.

The rearrangement links TRBV30 to TRBJ2-1, with TRBD1 matching 9 bases. The V gene's germline CDR1 is GTSNPN and CDR2 SVGIG (reference sequence). Trimming took 5 bases from V and 9 from J; bases not matched to a gene: 14. The length of the CDR3 is 15 residues. CDR3 sequence (DNA): TGTGCCTGGGTGGTAAGGGGACAGGGAAGGTCTGAGCAGTTCTTC. Encoded protein: CAWVVRGQGRSEQFF.

The chain joins TRBV11-3 to TRBJ1-1, with D possibly being TRBD1 (6 bases). This CDR3 is 14 amino acids long. V was cut by 2 bases and J by 6 bases, with 13 bases left in between. Germline CDR1 and CDR2: SGHNT and YENEEA. The CDR3 loop is CASSLKGGAAEAFF. CDR3 sequence (DNA): TGTGCCAGCAGCTTAAAAGGGGGGGCCGCTGAAGCTTTCTTT.

V usage is TRBV25-1 and J usage is TRBJ2-5; possibly TRBD1 for D (6 bases). V was cut by 10 bases and J by 4 bases, with 10 bases left in between. The CDR3 runs 11 residues. Germline V gene lookup returns CDR1 MGHDK and CDR2 SYGVNS. The CDR3 sequence: CATGERETQYF. The DNA of the CDR3 is TGTGCCACAGGGGAGAGAGAGACCCAGTACTTC.

V and J are TRBV11-2 and TRBJ2-1; a possible D gene is TRBD2 (6 bases). Germline CDR1 and CDR2: SGHAT and FQNNGV. The CDR3 has 12 residues. The V end was cut by 8 bases, the J end by 10 bases, with 15 bases between. CDR3 loop: CASSGTWGEQFF. The CDR3 DNA follows: TGTGCCAGCTCCGGGACTTGGGGGGAGCAGTTCTTC. Supplemented by reference TRBV11-2 and TRBJ2-1, the full variable domain reads EAGVAQSPRYKIIEKRQSVAFWCNPISGHATLYWYQQILGQGPKLLIQFQNNGVVDDSQLPKDRFSAERLKGVDSTLKIQPAKLEDSAVYLCASSGTWGEQFFGPGTRLTVL.

This clone was detected once. The rearrangement uses TRBV18 and TRBJ2-1; 12 nucleotides align to TRBD1. The germline V gene encodes CDR1 KGHSH and CDR2 LQKENI. The CDR3 covers 15 residues. The junction had 8 bases not matched to a gene; V was cut back by 6 bases and J by 8 bases. The CDR3 coding sequence is TGTGCCAGCTCTCGTGGGACAGGGGGCTTAGATGAGCAGTTCTTC. It is translated as CASSRGTGGLDEQFF.

The J gene is TRBJ1-5, the V gene TRBV19; a possible D gene is TRBD1 (6 bases). CDR3 size: 15 residues. Germline values: CDR1 LNHDA, CDR2 SQIVND (reference sequence). Trimming took off 7 bases at V and 6 bases at J, with 19 bases between the two ends. CDR3 coding DNA: TGTGCCAGTACCGACATGGGGGCGCATAGTCAGCCCCAGCATTTT. Its translation: CASTDMGAHSQPQHF.

This clone was seen once. The genes are TRBV5-1 and TRBJ1-5; the match to TRBD1 covers 11 bases. V lost 3 bases, J lost 7 bases, and 6 bases stayed unmatched. The CDR3 has 15 amino acids. CDR1 and CDR2 (germline): SGHRS, YFSETQ. The CDR3 reads CASSSDRGPGQPQHF. CDR3 in DNA: TGCGCCAGCAGCTCGGACAGGGGGCCGGGGCAGCCCCAGCATTTT.

V and J are TRBV5-4 and TRBJ1-6, with D maybe TRBD1 (5 bases). Germline V gene lookup returns CDR1 SGHNT and CDR2 YYREEE (reference sequence). V was pared by 4 bases and J by 7 bases, with 15 bases between. The CDR3 spans 15 residues. CDR3 loop: CASSVSGGFNSPLHF. CDR3 in DNA: TGTGCCAGCAGCGTGTCCGGGGGGTTCAATTCACCCCTCCACTTT.

The gene calls are TRBV5-1 and TRBJ2-7; TRBD2 agrees at 9 bases. The CDR3 runs 13 residues. V was pared by 3 bases and J by 5 bases, with 3 bases of the junction left unmatched. In germline, CDR1 is SGHRS, CDR2 YFSETQ. The CDR3 DNA sequence: TGCGCCAGCAGCTGGGCGGGGGGGAACGAGCAGTACTTC. This codes for CASSWAGGNEQYF.

This sequence joins TRBV23-1 and TRBJ2-7; tentative D call: TRBD1 (7 bases). TRBV23-1 is recorded as an ORF, its role being uncertain. V gave up 0 bases and J gave up 0 bases, with 18 bases separating them. There are 18 residues in the CDR3. CDR3 sequence: CASSQSCGTELVSYEQYF. The DNA of the CDR3 is TGCGCCAGCAGTCAATCGTGCGGGACAGAACTCGTCTCCTACGAGCAGTACTTC.

This chain links TRBV5-1 with TRBJ1-2; 10 bases align to TRBD1. CDR1 is SGHRS and CDR2 is YFSETQ in the germline V gene. V was clipped by 1 base and J by 8 bases; unmatched bases: 11. This CDR3 is built from 16 residues. The CDR3 here is CASSLRRQGALEGYTF. As DNA, the CDR3 is TGCGCCAGCAGCTTGCGGAGACAGGGGGCGTTAGAAGGCTACACCTTC.

V usage is TRBV2 and J usage is TRBJ1-1, with D possibly matching TRBD1 (6 bases). Germline loops: CDR1 SNHLY, CDR2 FYNNEI. The CDR3 length is 14 residues. Deletions cut 3 bases from V and 3 bases from J, with 11 bases between. CDR3 sequence (DNA): TGTGCCAGCAGTGATCGGGGGGCCGACACTGAAGCTTTCTTT. Its translation: CASSDRGADTEAFF.

The chain links TRBV27 to TRBJ1-1, with TRBD1 identical over 8 bases. From germline, CDR1 is MNHEY and CDR2 SMNVEV (reference sequence). The CDR3 consists of 16 residues. Trimming removed 6 bases from V and 1 base from J; junction bases left unmatched: 10. CDR3: CASSRGQGAGNTEAFF. Here the CDR3 DNA reads TGTGCCAGCAGCCGAGGGCAGGGGGCGGGGAACACTGAAGCTTTCTTT.

This chain uses TRBV1 with TRBJ1-2. TRBV1 is a documented pseudogene. CDR3 length: 14 residues. This CDR3 is CTSSQKVGGDGYTF. DNA of the CDR3: TGCACCAGCAGCCAAAAGGTCGGGGGGGATGGCTACACCTTC.

The chain couples TRBV12-3 or TRBV12-4 to TRBJ1-5, with 8 bases fitting TRBD1. Trimming cost V 5 bases and J 5 bases; bases outside gene matches: 2. This CDR3 contains 13 residues. CDR3 amino acids: CASSRTGYQPQHF. CDR3 bases: TGTGCCAGCAGTCGGACAGGGTATCAGCCCCAGCATTTT.